Below are 9 T cell receptor beta chains sequenced from a single sample in a study of vaccination effects on CD4 cells after COVID-19. Scientists isolated CD4+ T cells after an approximately 9-day culture period ended. This individual contracted SARS-CoV-2 between March and December 2020, as verified by PCR. The vaccine given was either BNT162b2 or mRNA-1273, in two doses. Data came from immunoSEQ multiplex PCR; TCRdb stores just in-frame clones and leaves some out. Of tens of thousands of clones listed, about 68% are singletons. These TCRs' antigens remain unknown. Material: CD4+ T cells from PBMCs cultured without peptide, obtained after COVID-19 vaccination. Every receptor here comes from a human donor who had a prior SARS-CoV-2 infection.

The chain carries TRBV18 and TRBJ2-3, with a possible D match to TRBD2 (5 bases). In germline, CDR1 is KGHSH, CDR2 LQKENI. The CDR3 loop spans 16 amino acids. V lost 3 bases to trimming and J lost 2 bases, with 15 bases between them. CDR3 region: CASSPELAPHTDTQYF. DNA for the CDR3: TGTGCCAGCTCACCCGAGTTAGCGCCTCACACAGATACGCAGTATTTT. Looking up the rest from reference TRBV18 and TRBJ2-3 gives the full variable domain: NAGVMQNPRHLVRRRGQEARLRCSPMKGHSHVYWYRQLPEEGLKFMVYLQKENIIDESGMPKERFSAEFPKEGPSILRIQQVVRGDSAAYFCASSPELAPHTDTQYFGPGTRLTVL.

The chain employs TRBV10-3 and TRBJ2-5; D is ambiguous. The germline gives CDR1 ENHRY, CDR2 SYGVKD. There are 13 residues in the CDR3. V lost 2 bases and J lost 7, with 11 bases in between. The CDR3 reads CAISENGMGTQYF. The CDR3, as DNA: TGTGCCATCAGTGAGAACGGTATGGGGACCCAGTACTTC.

The J gene is TRBJ1-2, the V gene TRBV5-1; 7 nucleotides agree with TRBD1. Trimming at V came to 5 bases and at J to 1 base, leaving 8 bases not matched to a gene. This CDR3 spans 15 amino acids. The V gene's germline CDR1 is SGHRS and CDR2 YFSETQ. The DNA of the CDR3 is TGCGCCAGCAGTCTGGCCGGGACAGTTAACTATGGCTACACCTTC. Translating gives CASSLAGTVNYGYTF.

The chain carries TRBV5-4 and TRBJ1-2; 7 bases match TRBD1. The CDR3 covers 14 residues. With 3 bases clipped from V and 8 bases from J, the junction kept 10 bases outside the gene matches. CDR1 SGHNT and CDR2 YYREEE come from the germline V gene (reference sequence). CDR3 in amino acids: CASSSPRQGMGYTF. In DNA form, the CDR3 reads TGTGCCAGCAGCTCCCCCCGACAGGGTATGGGCTACACCTTC.

The chain combines TRBV30 with TRBJ2-4, with 12 bases identical to TRBD2. The CDR3 is 14 residues long. Losses at the gene ends were 7 bases for V and 8 bases for J; bases not matched to a gene: 9. Germline values: CDR1 GTSNPN, CDR2 SVGIG (reference sequence). The CDR3 region has the DNA TGTGCCTTCCGTAAACTAGCGGGAGGTGACATTCAGTACTTC. Amino acid sequence: CAFRKLAGGDIQYF.

The DNA for the CDR3 is TGTGCTAGTGGTTCCTCCCTACTAGTCGGGGGTAACAATGAGCAGTTCTTC. Translating gives CASGSSLLVGGNNEQFF. The chain uses TRBV12-5 and TRBJ2-1; D is possibly TRBD2 (6 bases). Trimming cost V 4 bases and J 5 bases, with 21 bases left between them. Germline CDR1 is LGHNT and CDR2 is FRNRAP. This CDR3 comprises 17 residues.

The V call is TRBV2, the J call TRBJ2-5, with 7 bases aligning to TRBD2. The V segment lost 5 bases and the J segment 5 bases; nucleotides outside the gene matches: 8. This CDR3 has 14 residues. Per the germline V gene, CDR1 is SNHLY and CDR2 is FYNNEI. This CDR3 is CASSPGTNMETQYF. The CDR3 DNA sequence: TGTGCCAGCAGTCCCGGGACTAACATGGAGACCCAGTACTTC. The whole variable domain, remainder taken from reference TRBV2 and TRBJ2-5, is EPEVTQTPSHQVTQMGQEVILRCVPISNHLYFYWYRQILGQKVEFLVSFYNNEISEKSEIFDDQFSVERPDGSNFTLKIRSTKLEDSAMYFCASSPGTNMETQYFGPGTRLLVL.

The J gene is TRBJ2-7, the V gene TRBV5-4; TRBD2 matches 11 bases. Germline lookup yields CDR1 SGHNT and CDR2 YYREEE (reference sequence). V was clipped by 2 bases and J by 9 bases; unmatched bases: 10. The CDR3 spans 15 residues. CDR3 sequence (DNA): TGTGCCAGCAGCTTAAATAGCGGGGGGGCCTGGGGGCAGTACTTC. Protein product: CASSLNSGGAWGQYF.

In DNA, the CDR3 is TGTGCCAGCAGCTTGGCGGGTGGAAACACCATATATTTT. This translates into CASSLAGGNTIYF. The V and J genes are TRBV5-6 and TRBJ1-3; D unclear. The CDR3 covers 13 residues. Trimming took 0 bases from V and 3 from J, leaving 4 bases between them. The germline V gene encodes CDR1 SGHDT and CDR2 YYEEEE.